This T cell receptor (beta chain) was profiled in a study of response to subunit inactivated influenza vaccine. This clonotype was counted only a few times. The antigen is undetermined. Study-wide results and caveats: There was a suggestion from the authors that each seasonal influenza vaccination recruits few new T cells.

TCRdb re-called the RT-PCR reads with MiXCR, one entry per CDR3 protein. This table holds around 540,000 distinct CDR3 sequences, about 12% found once. The CDR3 has 12 amino acids. Trimming removed 5 bases at V and 5 bases at J, with 10 bases between. Sequencing was performed on PBMCs from blood, taken on the day of vaccination. The V call is TRBV12-3 or TRBV12-4, the J call TRBJ2-7; D is perhaps TRBD1 (5 bases). The origin of this receptor is a man aged 45-65 years who received an inactivated influenza vaccine. CDR3 amino acids: CASSIQGNEQYF. CDR3 bases: TGTGCCAGCAGTATCCAGGGTAACGAGCAGTACTTC.